This TCR beta chain was recorded in a study of OX40 agonist ivuxolimab in advanced cancers. Looking at the study overall: Treatment of patients was with ivuxolimab, an agonistic anti-OX40 (CD134) antibody. Partial responses were seen in three patients, one with hepatocellular carcinoma and two with cutaneous melanoma. Study-level findings and limits: Both CD4+ and CD8+ T cell populations in blood had undergone clonal expansion by week 6 at 0.1 to 3.0 mg/kg.

As to this clone: Its target is unknown.

TCRdb's table, derived via immunoSEQ multiplex PCR, lists solely in-frame clones and lacks some. The repertoire includes some 87,000 clones, about 93% of them detected once, and about 11% sits in the top ten. Germline loops: CDR1 SQVTM, CDR2 ANQGSEA. V lost 3 bases and J 4 bases, leaving 13 bases between the germline ends. CDR3 length equals 14 residues. The chain carries TRBV29-1 and TRBJ2-1; a possible D gene is TRBD1 (6 bases). The source of this sequence is an adult with an advanced solid tumor such as melanoma, head and neck, liver or kidney cancer. Sample: CD4+ or CD8+ T cells sorted from blood, taken in a trial of the OX40 agonist ivuxolimab. The CDR3 here is CSVDPGTPYNEQFF. The CDR3 DNA reads TGCAGCGTTGACCCCGGGACACCTTACAATGAGCAGTTCTTC.